This TCR beta chain was sequenced in a study of blood T cell repertoires in COVID-19. Across the whole study: T cells, B-cell-depleted T cells, or PBMCs supplied cDNA or gDNA.

Data came from immunoSEQ multiplex PCR; TCRdb stores just in-frame clones and leaves some out. The table has about 130,000 clones, 83% seen once. Recovered status in Cohort 3 required two negative PCRs, clearance, or symptom resolution. The CDR3 has 12 amino acids. With V trimmed by 10 bases and J by 4 bases, 4 bases remained unmatched. Germline V CDR1 and CDR2: LGHDT, YNNKEL (reference sequence). The material sequenced was PBMCs or T cells enriched from blood (not recorded which). The receptor was derived from a man aged 25-40 years who had recovered from COVID-19. The rearrangement links TRBV3-1 (or the pseudogene TRBV3-2) to TRBJ2-1; 7 bases line up with TRBD2. The CDR3 spells CATGRGYNEQFF. In DNA form, the CDR3 reads TGTGCCACGGGGCGGGGGTACAATGAGCAGTTCTTC.